One sample yielded the 31 T cell receptor beta chains listed below, sequenced in a study of identical twins. TCRdb itself ran the 5' RACE reads through MiXCR, one entry per CDR3 protein. The sample lists hundreds of thousands of distinct CDR3 sequences; approximately 18% were seen once. The sample also formed part of further work on T cells expressing NK-cell markers.

The sequencing input was PBMCs. The receptor set was obtained from a woman under 30 in good health.

This clonotype was counted only a few times. The genes are TRBV29-1 and TRBJ2-5; possible D gene TRBD1, 6 bases. The CDR3 contains 13 residues. The V end was cut by 5 bases, the J end by 2 bases, with 12 bases between. Germline CDR1 is SQVTM and CDR2 is ANQGSEA. CDR3 DNA sequence: TGCAGCGTTTCGACAGGTTCGCAAGAGACCCAGTACTTC. The encoded protein is CSVSTGSQETQYF.

This rearrangement joins TRBV12-3 or TRBV12-4 to TRBJ2-2; TRBD2 aligns across 7 bases. The CDR3 is 12 amino acids. The ends lost 5 bases at V and 8 bases at J; junction bases unmatched: 2. In DNA, the CDR3 is TGTGCCAGCAGTCGGACTAGAGGGGAGCTGTTTTTT. Its protein product is CASSRTRGELFF.

This clonotype has just a few counts. The chain uses TRBV7-2 and TRBJ2-1, with a weak D call TRBD1 (5 bases). The V end lost 0 bases, the J end lost 12 bases, and 12 bases lay between the germline ends. Germline CDR1 SGHTA, CDR2 FQGNSA. This CDR3 spans 13 amino acids. CDR3 protein: CASSLASTTGQFF. The DNA of the CDR3 is TGTGCCAGCAGCTTAGCTTCGACCACAGGGCAGTTCTTC.

The J gene is TRBJ2-2, the V gene TRBV20-1; tentative D call: TRBD2 (7 bases). Trimming pared 3 bases from V and 6 bases from J, leaving 14 bases between. Germline loops: CDR1 DFQATT, CDR2 SNEGSKA (reference sequence). CDR3 length: 14 amino acids. Here the CDR3 reads CSARGGLQSGELFF. In nucleotides, the CDR3 is TGCAGTGCTAGGGGGGGGCTTCAATCCGGGGAGCTGTTTTTT.

This clonotype was observed a handful of times. The CDR3 DNA sequence: TGCGCCAGCAGCAAGGACAGTTTTGATAGCAATCAGCCCCAGCATTTT. Translation: CASSKDSFDSNQPQHF. The gene calls are TRBV5-1 and TRBJ1-5; TRBD1 is a possible D gene (6 bases). Trimming pared 4 bases from V and 0 bases from J, leaving 14 bases between. Germline CDR1 is SGHRS and CDR2 is YFSETQ. The CDR3 covers 16 residues.

The chain couples TRBV5-1 to TRBJ2-7; 7 positions match TRBD1. From germline, CDR1 is SGHRS and CDR2 YFSETQ. V trimming: 0 bases; J trimming: 5 bases; junction bases outside the gene matches: 8. This CDR3 is built from 15 residues. As DNA, the CDR3 is TGCGCCAGCAGCTTGGGACAGGGCTCCCCCGACGAGCAGTACTTC. Protein: CASSLGQGSPDEQYF.

This clonotype was counted a few times. The V and J genes are TRBV6-5 and TRBJ1-5; a possible D gene is TRBD1 (5 bases). The V end was cut by 2 bases, the J end by 6 bases, with 11 bases between. This CDR3 spans 14 amino acids. CDR1 and CDR2 (germline): MNHEY, SVGAGI. The CDR3 nucleotides are TGTGCCAGCAGTTACGGCCAGGGCACTCAGCCCCAGCATTTT. This codes for CASSYGQGTQPQHF.

V usage is TRBV29-1 and J usage is TRBJ2-1, with 13 bases aligning to TRBD2. The CDR3 runs to 15 residues. The germline V gene has CDR1 SQVTM and CDR2 ANQGSEA. Trimming cost V 3 bases and J 7 bases; bases outside gene matches: 6. The CDR3 is CSVDTGTSGINEQFF. CDR3 coding DNA: TGCAGCGTTGATACCGGGACTAGCGGGATAAATGAGCAGTTCTTC.

The J gene is TRBJ2-7, the V gene TRBV20-1, with 15 bases identical to TRBD2. CDR3 size: 15 residues. V lost 5 bases, J lost 2 bases, and 4 bases stayed unmatched. The germline V gene encodes CDR1 DFQATT and CDR2 SNEGSKA (reference sequence). As DNA, the CDR3 is TGCAGTGCTGGAAGGACTAGCGGGAGGGCCTACGAGCAGTACTTC. Its protein is CSAGRTSGRAYEQYF.

This clonotype has only a few counts. J is TRBJ1-2 and V is TRBV9; TRBD1 aligns across 7 bases. Germline trimming cut 3 bases from V and 6 bases from J; bases unmatched to any gene: 17. This CDR3 is 17 amino acids long. The germline V gene encodes CDR1 SGDLS and CDR2 YYNGEE. CDR3 amino acids: CASSAPELRGLGDGYTF. For the CDR3, the DNA is TGTGCCAGCAGCGCGCCTGAATTGAGGGGGCTCGGTGATGGCTACACCTTC.

This clonotype appeared a few times. This chain connects TRBV4-2 to TRBJ2-6, with 9 positions matching TRBD1. In germline, CDR1 is LGHNA, CDR2 YNFKEQ. The CDR3 consists of 16 residues. Trimming took 8 bases from V and 0 from J; bases not matched to a gene: 5. CDR3 region: CASGTGTYSGANVLTF. In nucleotides, the CDR3 is TGTGCCAGCGGGACAGGGACATACTCTGGGGCCAACGTCCTGACTTTC.

J is TRBJ2-6 and V is TRBV6-1; 7 bases are shared with TRBD2. V trimming: 6 bases; J trimming: 2 bases; junction bases outside the gene matches: 4. Germline CDR1 reads MNHNS; CDR2 reads SASEGT. The CDR3 loop spans 15 amino acids. The CDR3 sequence: CASRGTSAGANVLTF. The CDR3 coding sequence is TGTGCCAGCAGGGGCACTAGCGCTGGGGCCAACGTCCTGACTTTC.

This clonotype was counted between two and nine times. The rearrangement links TRBV29-1 to TRBJ1-1; a possible D gene is TRBD1 (6 bases). Germline V gene lookup returns CDR1 SQVTM and CDR2 ANQGSEA. The CDR3 runs 14 residues. Trimming shortened V by 2 bases and J by 8 bases, and 18 bases separated the two germline ends. The CDR3 sequence is CSVEPDTTGNEAFF. Written as DNA, the CDR3 is TGCAGCGTTGAACCCGATACAACAGGGAACGAAGCTTTCTTT.

This clonotype was detected only a few times. This chain uses TRBV20-1 with TRBJ2-1; TRBD2 matches 11 bases. Germline CDR1 DFQATT, CDR2 SNEGSKA (reference sequence). Germline trimming cut 6 bases from V and 0 bases from J; bases unmatched to any gene: 7. CDR3 length equals 16 residues. The chain's CDR3 is CSAPGTSGFSYNEQFF. The CDR3 DNA reads as TGCAGTGCCCCAGGGACTAGCGGATTCTCCTACAATGAGCAGTTCTTC.

The table lists this clonotype with a few counts. V gene TRBV20-1 combines with J gene TRBJ2-2, with D perhaps matching TRBD2 (5 bases). With 6 bases removed from V and 1 base from J, the gap between germline ends came to 12 bases. CDR3 length: 14 residues. CDR1 DFQATT and CDR2 SNEGSKA come from the germline V gene (reference sequence). CDR3 sequence (DNA): TGCAGTGCCGCAGCGGTATTGAACACCGGGGAGCTGTTTTTT. Its protein product is CSAAAVLNTGELFF.

There are a few counts of this clonotype. The V and J genes are TRBV3-1 and TRBJ2-1, with D maybe TRBD1 (6 bases). V was trimmed by 4 bases and J by 2 bases, leaving 18 bases between them. Germline lookup yields CDR1 LGHDT and CDR2 YNNKEL (reference sequence). The CDR3 loop spans 17 amino acids. CDR3 sequence: CASSLKLRTDTYNEQFF. The CDR3, as DNA: TGTGCCAGCAGCCTAAAACTTAGGACAGATACCTACAATGAGCAGTTCTTC.

Only a few counts were recorded for this clonotype. This chain links TRBV20-1 with TRBJ1-4; 7 bases are a match to TRBD1. After removal of 5 bases from V and 4 bases from J, the junction contained 13 bases not matched to a gene. The CDR3 runs to 16 residues. The V gene's germline CDR1 is DFQATT and CDR2 SNEGSKA (reference sequence). DNA of the CDR3: TGCAGTGCTCCCTCCGGCAGGGGGTTCGGTAATGAAAAACTGTTTTTT. This codes for CSAPSGRGFGNEKLFF.

The V gene is TRBV20-1, the J gene TRBJ2-2, with 9 bases matching TRBD2. CDR3 size: 16 residues. V lost 3 bases, J lost 2 bases, and 7 bases stayed unmatched. Germline V gene data show CDR1 as DFQATT and CDR2 as SNEGSKA (reference sequence). Here the CDR3 DNA reads TGCAGTGCTAGGGCTAGCGGGACCGCCAACACCGGGGAGCTGTTTTTT. Translated, it gives CSARASGTANTGELFF.

The V call is TRBV12-3 or TRBV12-4, the J call TRBJ1-4; D not certain. This CDR3 comprises 13 residues. The ends were cut back, 6 bases at V and 13 bases at J, with 18 bases in the middle. This CDR3 reads CASSLGPEVGLFF. DNA of the CDR3: TGTGCCAGCAGCTTGGGCCCTGAGGTTGGACTGTTTTTT.

The sample holds a few counts of this clonotype. V is TRBV7-3 and J is TRBJ1-1; unclear D gene. Deletions cut 1 base from V and 2 bases from J, with 5 bases between. The CDR3 loop spans 13 amino acids. Germline-derived CDR1 and CDR2 are SGHTA and FQGTGA. CDR3 in DNA: TGTGCCAGCAGCTTAAACACCAACACTGAAGCTTTCTTT. Encoded protein: CASSLNTNTEAFF.

This sequence joins TRBV27 and TRBJ2-3; 9 nucleotides align to TRBD1. Trimming cost V 4 bases and J 7 bases; bases outside gene matches: 15. CDR1 MNHEY and CDR2 SMNVEV come from the germline V gene (reference sequence). The CDR3 length is 17 residues. The CDR3 loop reads CASSSLLTGGGAYTQYF. In nucleotides, the CDR3 is TGTGCCAGCAGTTCACTCCTCACAGGGGGCGGTGCGTATACGCAGTATTTT.

The V and J genes are TRBV12-3 or TRBV12-4 and TRBJ2-2, with D possibly matching TRBD1 (5 bases). CDR3 length: 13 residues. Trimming pared 4 bases from V and 6 bases from J, leaving 9 bases between. The CDR3 protein is CASSSMGPGELFF. The CDR3 coding sequence is TGTGCCAGCAGTTCCATGGGGCCCGGGGAGCTGTTTTTT.

The chain carries TRBV5-1 and TRBJ2-3, with 8 bases lining up with TRBD2. This CDR3 has 14 amino acids. Germline assignment: CDR1 SGHRS and CDR2 YFSETQ. V lost 4 bases, J lost 6 bases, and 7 bases stayed unmatched. CDR3 nucleotide sequence: TGCGCCAGCAGCATATCTAGCGGGTTGGATACGCAGTATTTT. Protein sequence: CASSISSGLDTQYF. Using reference TRBV5-1 and TRBJ2-3 for the parts outside the CDR3, the full variable domain is KAGVTQTPRYLIKTRGQQVTLSCSPISGHRSVSWYQQTPGQGLQFLFEYFSETQRNKGNFPGRFSGRQFSNSRSEMNVSTLELGDSALYLCASSISSGLDTQYFGPGTRLTVL.

This clonotype was counted between two and nine times. J is TRBJ1-4 and V is TRBV7-9; D gene ambiguous. The CDR3 is made up of 14 amino acids. Germline CDR1 and CDR2: SEHNR and FQNEAQ (reference sequence). Between the trimmed V and J ends, which lost 5 bases and 3 bases, there was a span of 10 bases. CDR3 bases: TGTGCCAGCAGCCCCCGGGGTTCTAATGAAAAACTGTTTTTT. Translation gives CASSPRGSNEKLFF.

The chain is built from TRBV12-3 or TRBV12-4 and TRBJ2-7, with 10 positions matching TRBD2. This CDR3 comprises 18 residues. V was pared by 3 bases and J by 4 bases, with 15 bases of the junction left unmatched. CDR3 amino acids: CASSFYLYSGRYGYEQYF. CDR3 nucleotides: TGTGCCAGCAGTTTTTACCTTTATAGCGGGAGGTATGGGTACGAGCAGTACTTC.

As concerns this clonotype: One end of the junction does not line up with germline, which may come from a read error. The rearrangement uses TRBV10-3 and TRBJ2-3, with 14 nucleotides matching TRBD2. There are 18 residues in the CDR3. Germline values: CDR1 ENHRY, CDR2 SYGVKD. CDR3 sequence (DNA): TGTACCATCAGTTCACGCACGGGACTAGCGGGGGTGACAGATACGCAGTATTTT. Residues: CTISSRTGLAGVTDTQYF.

CDR3 sequence: CSAFRGPSSYEQYF. DNA for the CDR3: TGCAGTGCTTTCAGGGGCCCCAGCTCCTACGAGCAGTACTTC. This chain joins TRBV20-1 and TRBJ2-7; D is perhaps TRBD1 (6 bases). V lost 5 bases to trimming and J lost 0 bases, with 14 bases between them. The germline V gene has CDR1 DFQATT and CDR2 SNEGSKA (reference sequence). The CDR3 sequence is 14 residues long.

V and J are TRBV12-3 or TRBV12-4 and TRBJ1-1; 8 positions match TRBD1. V trimming: 5 bases; J trimming: 2 bases; junction bases outside the gene matches: 7. There are 15 residues in the CDR3. The CDR3 spells CASSADQGANTEAFF. The CDR3 nucleotides read TGTGCCAGCAGTGCAGATCAGGGGGCTAACACTGAAGCTTTCTTT.

The V gene is TRBV23-1, the J gene TRBJ2-7; no reliable D call. TRBV23-1 is an open reading frame, and its role is uncertain. The CDR3 is made up of 12 amino acids. V lost 6 bases, J lost 3 bases, and 9 bases lay in between. CDR3 in DNA: TGCGCCAGCAGGGGTCCATACTACGAGCAGTACTTC. Translation: CASRGPYYEQYF.

This clonotype was seen ten or more times. This sequence joins TRBV20-1 and TRBJ1-1; weak D call: TRBD1 (5 bases). Trimming removed 3 bases from V and 2 bases from J, with 13 bases in between. Germline CDR1 DFQATT, CDR2 SNEGSKA (reference sequence). The CDR3 length is 14 residues. Here the CDR3 DNA reads TGCAGTGCTAGGGGCACAGGACTAAACACTGAAGCTTTCTTT. Translation: CSARGTGLNTEAFF.

This clonotype showed up just a few times. The chain is built from TRBV29-1 and TRBJ2-1; D gene unclear. Trimming shortened V by 1 base and J by 4 bases, and 8 bases separated the two germline ends. Germline V CDR1 and CDR2: SQVTM, ANQGSEA. This CDR3 is built from 13 residues. The CDR3 DNA reads as TGCAGCGTTGAAGTTCGCAGTTACAATGAGCAGTTCTTC. Translating gives CSVEVRSYNEQFF.